This TCR beta chain is drawn from a study of T cells after yellow fever vaccination. As for the study in general: When fractions had low cell numbers, they were prepared with SMART-Seq v4 Ultra Low Input.

Germline V gene lookup returns CDR1 SGHNT and CDR2 YYREEE (reference sequence). The CDR3 is 15 amino acids. Trimming cost V 0 bases and J 3 bases, with 12 bases left between them. Findings and limits, study-wide: Post-booster samples contained most primary-vaccination clones (more than 95% CD4, 88% CD8). Though it reached lower strength, the secondary response hit its peak faster, day 5 versus 15.

This clonotype was seen ten or more times. Its antigen is unknown. TCRdb re-analysed the 5' RACE reads in MiXCR, keeping a single row per CDR3 protein. The sample yields roughly 120,000 distinct CDR3 sequences, roughly 7.2% seen once. The TCR sequence derives from a man younger than 35 who received the YFV17D yellow fever vaccine. The specimen was CD4+ T cells sorted from PBMCs, collected roughly 45 days after the first yellow fever vaccination. This chain uses TRBV5-4 with TRBJ1-2; no definite D call. CDR3 DNA sequence: TGTGCCAGCAGCTTGGGATGGACGCTTGACTATGGCTACACCTTC. Translation gives CASSLGWTLDYGYTF.